This T cell receptor (beta chain) was retrieved from a study of CD8 T cells in Susac syndrome. Germline assignment: CDR1 SGHVS and CDR2 FQNEAQ. The CDR3 extends over 14 amino acids. Trimming removed 3 bases from V and 5 bases from J, with 13 bases in between. RNA, at roughly 0.45 to 1 ug, was reverse transcribed with random hexamers. Amplification of TCR beta CDR3 spanned 54 Vbeta and 13 Jbeta via immunoSEQ multiplex PCR. TCRdb re-derived calls from the immunoSEQ multiplex PCR reads in MiXCR, one entry per CDR3 protein. This sample yields 240,000 or so distinct CDR3 sequences, of which almost 97% are seen a single time; under 0.12% belongs to the top ten.

The TCR was taken from a human donor with Susac syndrome. This chain connects TRBV7-8 to TRBJ2-5; no clear D gene. The sample consisted of CD4+ T cells from PBMCs. The chain's CDR3 is CASSFESWRETQYF. DNA for the CDR3: TGTGCCAGCAGCTTCGAATCTTGGCGGGAGACCCAGTACTTC.